Here is one T cell receptor beta chain with its context. Its target is unknown. This specimen comes from a study of beta chain features in type 1 diabetes. The wider study: Age, gender and cell yields were alike across patients and healthy donors.

Whole-study findings and limits: Moderate but significant shortening of TCRB CDR3s was recorded in all four CD4+ subsets from Type 1 diabetes patients. PCR, the amplification step, might favor shorter templates, equally in patients and controls. It was not settled here whether HLA type affects TCRB rearrangement.

V was cut by 3 bases and J by 5 bases, with 16 bases left in between. Germline values: CDR1 MDHEN, CDR2 SYDVKM. The CDR3 contains 15 residues. The study reverse transcribed the entire isolated RNA, so it sequenced expressed TCRB transcripts. Generated by immunoSEQ multiplex PCR, the TCRdb table keeps only in-frame clones and is missing some. The sample consists of 500,000 to 650,000 clones, approximately 13% of them appearing once. Purity exceeding 95% was reached by all sorted populations. V and J are TRBV28 and TRBJ2-5; D might be TRBD2 (5 bases). This TCR was sampled from a young man with type 1 diabetes. The source material was naive CD4+ T cells from blood. The CDR3 sequence: CASSFRGKWKETQYF. DNA of the CDR3: TGTGCCAGCAGTTTTAGAGGGAAGTGGAAGGAGACCCAGTACTTC. The whole variable domain, remainder taken from reference TRBV28 and TRBJ2-5, is DVKVTQSSRYLVKRTGEKVFLECVQDMDHENMFWYRQDPGLGLRLIYFSYDVKMKEKGDIPEGYSVSREKKERFSLILESASTNQTSMYLCASSFRGKWKETQYFGPGTRLLVL.